The 20 T cell receptor beta chains reported below all come from one sample, sequenced in a study of blood T cells in healthy people across ages. Then a second PCR, running about 7 to 11 cycles, was carried out with a sample-barcoded 5' primer and a J-beta primer mix. From the 5' RACE reads, TCRdb called clonotypes with MiXCR, one entry per CDR3 protein. The sample includes 550,000 to 600,000 distinct CDR3 sequences, 27% of them seen just once. The sample consisted of blood. The receptor set was obtained from a woman in her 70s in good health.

Only a few counts were recorded for this clonotype. The genes are TRBV10-3 and TRBJ2-1; 11 bases are a match to TRBD2. With V trimmed by 4 bases and J by 7 bases, 9 bases remained unmatched. CDR1 and CDR2 from the germline V gene are ENHRY and SYGVKD. The length of the CDR3 is 16 residues. CDR3 nucleotide sequence: TGTGCCATCAGTGGGGTTAGCGGGGGGGCCAAGAATGAGCAGTTCTTC. Residues: CAISGVSGGAKNEQFF.

The chain links TRBV20-1 to TRBJ2-5; D not certain. CDR3 size: 15 residues. Per the germline V gene, CDR1 is DFQATT and CDR2 is SNEGSKA (reference sequence). The V gene lost 0 bases and the J gene lost 5 bases, with 16 bases spanning the gap. In DNA form, the CDR3 reads TGCAGTGCTAGAGATCTCACGGAACTCTGGGAGACCCAGTACTTC. This translates into CSARDLTELWETQYF.

Many counts were recorded for this clonotype. This chain connects TRBV7-3 to TRBJ1-4; tentatively, D is TRBD1 (5 bases). The CDR3 totals 13 residues. Germline assignment: CDR1 SGHTA and CDR2 FQGTGA. V lost 10 bases, J lost 4 bases, and 13 bases lay in between. CDR3 protein: CATKGNCNEKLFF. The CDR3 DNA is TGTGCCACCAAGGGGAACTGTAATGAAAAACTGTTTTTT.

This clonotype has more than one count but fewer than ten. The J gene is TRBJ1-6, the V gene TRBV4-2; 9 nucleotides align to TRBD1. Losses at the gene ends were 3 bases for V and 7 bases for J; bases not matched to a gene: 4. The germline CDR1 and CDR2 sequences are LGHNA and YNFKEQ. This CDR3 is built from 15 residues. CDR3 coding DNA: TGTGCCAGCAGCCAGAGGGACAGGGAGAATTCACCCCTCCACTTT. Residues: CASSQRDRENSPLHF.

This clonotype was seen more than once but under ten times. The chain joins TRBV7-3 to TRBJ2-3; 12 nucleotides align to TRBD2. CDR3 size: 15 residues. Germline loops: CDR1 SGHTA, CDR2 FQGTGA. V shed 5 bases, J shed 7 bases, and the junction held 7 bases outside the gene matches. The CDR3 DNA is TGTGCCAGCAGCCCCGGACTAGCGGGGACCTATACGCAGTATTTT. It is translated as CASSPGLAGTYTQYF.

V and J are TRBV12-3 or TRBV12-4 and TRBJ1-5; unclear D gene. The CDR3 has 14 residues. V gave up 3 bases and J gave up 4 bases, with 10 bases separating them. Here the CDR3 reads CASSFGGQNQPQHF. Written as DNA, the CDR3 is TGTGCCAGCAGTTTTGGTGGGCAGAATCAGCCCCAGCATTTT.

The CDR3 DNA is TGTGCTAGTGGTACGGGGGATACGGAAACCGGGGAGCTGTTTTTT. Translation: CASGTGDTETGELFF. V usage is TRBV12-5 and J usage is TRBJ2-2, with D possibly being TRBD2 (6 bases). Germline V gene sequence: CDR1 LGHNT, CDR2 FRNRAP. V shed 5 bases and J shed 5 bases, with 15 bases lying between them. The CDR3 contains 15 residues.

The genes are TRBV20-1 and TRBJ1-1; tentative D call: TRBD1 (6 bases). This CDR3 contains 14 residues. CDR1 and CDR2 from the germline V gene are DFQATT and SNEGSKA (reference sequence). With 3 bases removed from V and 1 base from J, the gap between germline ends came to 12 bases. CDR3 residues: CSASKQGENTEAFF. The CDR3 DNA reads TGCAGTGCTAGTAAACAGGGTGAGAACACTGAAGCTTTCTTT.

V gene TRBV5-1 combines with J gene TRBJ2-5; D remains ambiguous. The DNA end lines up better with TRBJ2-7; the J call may be wrong. CDR3 length equals 14 residues. CDR1 and CDR2 from the germline V gene are SGHRS and YFSETQ. In DNA form, the CDR3 reads TGCGCCAGCAGCTTGTCAGCGAGGAATAGCGAGCAGTACTTC. This gives the protein CASSLSARNSEQYF.

The chain recombines TRBV9 with TRBJ1-4; D unclear. The germline CDR1 and CDR2 sequences are SGDLS and YYNGEE. V was trimmed by 4 bases and J by 6 bases, leaving 19 bases between them. This CDR3 spans 16 amino acids. DNA of the CDR3: TGTGCCAGCAGCCCGGGAAGAGGCGGCGGTCATGAAAAACTGTTTTTT. It encodes CASSPGRGGGHEKLFF.

This clonotype was counted a few times. V gene TRBV7-2 combines with J gene TRBJ2-5; TRBD2 might be the D (7 bases). The CDR3 runs to 15 residues. With 7 bases removed from V and 3 bases from J, the gap between germline ends came to 18 bases. Per germline, CDR1 SGHTA and CDR2 FQGNSA. The CDR3 region is CASIVRRGAEETQYF. The CDR3, as DNA: TGTGCCAGCATAGTTAGACGGGGGGCTGAAGAGACCCAGTACTTC.

The chain has TRBV29-1 and TRBJ2-1; 15 positions match TRBD2. Germline CDR1 and CDR2: SQVTM and ANQGSEA. There are 14 residues in the CDR3. With 8 bases clipped from V and 8 bases from J, the junction kept 7 bases outside the gene matches. The CDR3 sequence is CSLGTSGGLDEQFF. CDR3 nucleotide sequence: TGCAGCTTAGGGACTAGCGGGGGGCTAGATGAGCAGTTCTTC.

This clonotype was observed a handful of times. J is TRBJ2-7 and V is TRBV20-1; possible D gene TRBD1, 6 bases. This CDR3 spans 13 amino acids. Germline values: CDR1 DFQATT, CDR2 SNEGSKA (reference sequence). Between the trimmed V and J ends, which lost 5 bases and 6 bases, there was a span of 17 bases. CDR3 in DNA: TGCAGTGCTCCTAACAGGGCTACGGGCGAGCAGTACTTC. This sequence encodes CSAPNRATGEQYF.

The genes are TRBV5-1 and TRBJ1-2, with D maybe TRBD1 (5 bases). With 2 bases removed from V and 0 bases from J, the gap between germline ends came to 29 bases. Per the germline V gene, CDR1 is SGHRS and CDR2 is YFSETQ. This CDR3 region has 21 residues. Here the CDR3 reads CASSFFGVGTGPNLPNYGYTF. CDR3 bases: TGCGCCAGCAGCTTTTTTGGCGTGGGGACCGGACCCAATTTACCTAACTATGGCTACACCTTC.

This clonotype showed up just a few times. This sequence joins TRBV4-3 and TRBJ1-5; TRBD1 matches 11 bases. V was pared by 6 bases and J by 6 bases, with 7 bases of the junction left unmatched. This CDR3 spans 15 amino acids. The V gene's germline CDR1 is LGHNA and CDR2 YSLEER. CDR3 DNA sequence: TGCGCCAGCAGTAACGGACAGGGGGCAGGTCAGCCCCAGCATTTT. Residues: CASSNGQGAGQPQHF.

The count of this clonotype is one. At one end the junction does not follow the germline gene, possibly because of a read error. The chain recombines TRBV5-1 with TRBJ2-4; D is ambiguous. CDR1 and CDR2 (germline): SGHRS, YFSETQ. This CDR3 region has 14 residues. The CDR3 nucleotides are TGCGCCAGCAGCCTCGGCGTAGCCAAAAACATTCGGTACTTC. The encoded protein is CASSLGVAKNIRYF. Variable domain in full (rest from reference TRBV5-1 and TRBJ2-4): KAGVTQTPRYLIKTRGQQVTLSCSPISGHRSVSWYQQTPGQGLQFLFEYFSETQRNKGNFPGRFSGRQFSNSRSEMNVSTLELGDSALYLCASSLGVAKNIRYFGAGTRLSVL.

In its sample, this clonotype was seen a few times. The junction departs from the called germline gene at one end, perhaps through a read error. The CDR3 is CASSMGTELYAF. Written as DNA, the CDR3 is TGTGCCAGTAGTATGGGGACAGAACTCTACGCCTTC. The chain carries TRBV19 and TRBJ1-2; 7 nucleotides line up with TRBD1. The CDR3 loop spans 12 amino acids. Germline-derived CDR1 and CDR2 are LNHDA and SQIVND (reference sequence).

This rearrangement joins TRBV25-1 to TRBJ2-5, with 9 nucleotides matching TRBD2. There are 17 residues in the CDR3. The germline V gene encodes CDR1 MGHDK and CDR2 SYGVNS. V gave up 0 bases and J gave up 1 base; unmatched junction bases: 6. CDR3 protein: CASSEYYLAGSQETQYF. CDR3 bases: TGTGCCAGCAGTGAATATTACCTAGCGGGGTCCCAAGAGACCCAGTACTTC.

The rearrangement uses TRBV20-1 and TRBJ2-2; TRBD1 aligns across 7 bases. Looked up from germline, CDR1 is DFQATT and CDR2 is SNEGSKA (reference sequence). The CDR3 runs to 14 residues. With 0 bases clipped from V and 7 bases from J, the junction kept 5 bases outside the gene matches. CDR3 sequence reads: CSARDTGDGGELFF. The CDR3 bases are TGCAGTGCTAGAGATACAGGGGACGGCGGGGAGCTGTTTTTT.

This clonotype was seen a handful of times. The gene calls are TRBV3-1 and TRBJ1-5, with 10 bases aligning to TRBD1. The trim removed 1 base at V and 3 bases at J, leaving 3 bases unmatched. CDR1 and CDR2 (germline): LGHDT, YNNKEL (reference sequence). The CDR3 is made up of 16 amino acids. As DNA, the CDR3 is TGTGCCAGCAGCCAAGGACAGGGGGCGGCCAATCAGCCCCAGCATTTT. Translated: CASSQGQGAANQPQHF.